The 27 T cell receptor beta chains given below trace back to one sample, sequenced in a study of radiotherapy plus CTLA-4 blockade in lung cancer (dated by TCRdb to 2017 to 2018). The library was obtained by the immunoSEQ multiplex PCR assay. TCRdb re-hosts the immuneACCESS table, in-frame sequences only. Its copies lack some clones; in the studies checked, an unresolved V gene accounts for under half of them, and the cause for the rest is not known. This sample has roughly 50,000 clones in its table, and 70% to 90% of those were observed once. The top ten clonotypes cover about 17% of the sample. Source: peripheral blood, taken from a patient treated with radiotherapy plus ipilimumab. The receptors come from a human donor with non-small cell lung cancer that progressed on radiotherapy plus ipilimumab. Some clones in this sample may be carry-over from other donors' samples.

J is TRBJ2-7 and V is TRBV18, with D hard to call. Germline CDR1 and CDR2: KGHSH and LQKENI. Trimming took 3 bases from V and 6 from J, leaving 9 bases between them. This CDR3 has 12 amino acids. Here the CDR3 reads CASSPGRTEQYF. CDR3 coding DNA: TGTGCCAGCTCACCGGGCAGAACCGAGCAGTACTTC.

This chain connects TRBV13 to TRBJ2-3; 11 bases align to TRBD2. The CDR3 sequence is 16 residues long. Germline lookup yields CDR1 PRHDT and CDR2 FYEKMQ (reference sequence). Unmatched junction bases numbered 4, after V lost 5 bases and J lost 0 bases. CDR3 sequence reads: CASSPRLAGSTDTQYF. Here the CDR3 DNA reads TGTGCCAGCAGCCCCCGACTAGCGGGGAGCACAGATACGCAGTATTTT.

This clone was observed a handful of times. A read error is the likely source, as a far larger clone sits one nucleotide away. This specimen includes other DNA sequences encoding the same CDR3. The chain recombines TRBV5-4 with TRBJ2-5, with D maybe TRBD2 (6 bases). Germline assignment: CDR1 SGHNT and CDR2 YYREEE (reference sequence). CDR3 length: 15 amino acids. V was cut by 1 base and J by 5 bases, with 15 bases left in between. The CDR3 reads CASSLFGTEGETQYF. The CDR3 region has the DNA TGTGCCAGCAGCTTGTTTGGGACGGAGGGGGAGACCCAGTACTTC.

The V gene is TRBV9, the J gene TRBJ2-3; 11 positions agree with TRBD2. Germline-derived CDR1 and CDR2 are SGDLS and YYNGEE. CDR3 length: 19 amino acids. V was clipped by 0 bases and J by 0 bases; unmatched bases: 9. DNA of the CDR3: TGTGCCAGCAGCGTAGATCTAGCGGGAGGCCTAACTAGCACAGATACGCAGTATTTT. This gives the protein CASSVDLAGGLTSTDTQYF.

V is TRBV19 and J is TRBJ1-1, with D unresolved. From germline, CDR1 is LNHDA and CDR2 SQIVND (reference sequence). The length of the CDR3 is 14 residues. Trimming took off 4 bases at V and 0 bases at J, with 9 bases between the two ends. The CDR3 DNA reads as TGTGCCAGTAGTACCGGGGATCTGAACACTGAAGCTTTCTTT. Its protein product is CASSTGDLNTEAFF.

This clone was detected only a few times. This chain joins TRBV9 and TRBJ2-7; D not resolved. The CDR3 is made up of 15 amino acids. Germline assignment: CDR1 SGDLS and CDR2 YYNGEE. Trimming shortened V by 0 bases and J by 3 bases, and 13 bases separated the two germline ends. The CDR3 protein is CASSVEAQASYEQYF. In DNA, the CDR3 is TGTGCCAGCAGCGTAGAGGCTCAGGCGAGCTACGAGCAGTACTTC.

This clone showed up just once. The chain is built from TRBV6-5 and TRBJ2-7, with 9 bases aligning to TRBD1. The CDR3 consists of 15 residues. V shed 5 bases, J shed 2 bases, and the junction held 7 bases outside the gene matches. Germline values: CDR1 MNHEY, CDR2 SVGAGI. The CDR3 DNA sequence: TGTGCCAGCAGTAACAGGGGACAGGGAGCCTACGAGCAGTACTTC. Its translation is CASSNRGQGAYEQYF.

The genes are TRBV6-4 and TRBJ1-2; D gene ambiguous. The CDR3 has 12 residues. Trimming left V 3 bases short and J 7 bases short, with 9 bases between. Germline CDR1 is MRHNA and CDR2 is SNTAGT. The CDR3 region is CASSEVDSGYTF. The CDR3 DNA is TGTGCCAGCAGTGAGGTGGACTCTGGCTACACCTTC.

The V and J genes are TRBV6-1 and TRBJ2-7, with a tentative D call TRBD1 (6 bases). Germline CDR1 reads MNHNS; CDR2 reads SASEGT. Trimming removed 2 bases from V and 2 bases from J, with 10 bases in between. This CDR3 contains 14 residues. In DNA, the CDR3 is TGTGCCAGCAGTGAAACAGGGAACCCCTACGAGCAGTACTTC. This translates into CASSETGNPYEQYF.

The rearrangement uses TRBV6-5 and TRBJ2-5, with D perhaps matching TRBD1 (6 bases). Germline loops: CDR1 MNHEY, CDR2 SVGAGI. CDR3 length equals 14 residues. The V gene lost 0 bases and the J gene lost 5 bases, with 10 bases spanning the gap. CDR3 in DNA: TGTGCCAGCAGTTACTCGGGGCAGGGGGAGACCCAGTACTTC. Residues: CASSYSGQGETQYF.

The chain has TRBV29-1 and TRBJ2-4; D is unresolved. Trimming removed 3 bases at V and 1 base at J, with 7 bases between. Germline V gives CDR1 SQVTM, CDR2 ANQGSEA. The CDR3 length is 13 residues. CDR3 region: CSVDEVAKNIQYF. The CDR3 DNA sequence: TGCAGCGTTGACGAGGTGGCCAAAAACATTCAGTACTTC.

The chain couples TRBV27 to TRBJ1-1; D uncertain. The germline V gene encodes CDR1 MNHEY and CDR2 SMNVEV (reference sequence). This CDR3 comprises 13 residues. The ends were cut back, 1 base at V and 1 base at J, with 4 bases in the middle. CDR3 sequence: CASSLFRNTEAFF. The CDR3 nucleotides are TGTGCCAGCAGTTTATTCCGGAACACTGAAGCTTTCTTT.

This clone was detected only a few times. The V and J genes are TRBV4-3 and TRBJ2-7, with 7 bases lining up with TRBD2. J was trimmed by 0 bases and V by 0 bases; bases with no gene match: 8. The CDR3 is 17 residues long. CDR1 LGHNA and CDR2 YSLEER come from the germline V gene. In DNA, the CDR3 is TGCGCCAGCAGCCAAGAGGGGGAAGCTAGCGGCTCCTACGAGCAGTACTTC. Amino acid sequence: CASSQEGEASGSYEQYF.

The chain carries TRBV7-2 and TRBJ2-7; TRBD2 aligns across 8 bases. This CDR3 has 18 amino acids. With 5 bases clipped from V and 2 bases from J, the junction kept 17 bases outside the gene matches. CDR1 SGHTA and CDR2 FQGNSA come from the germline V gene. The CDR3 DNA reads TGTGCCAGCAGCCCTGGGGCCGGGAGGGCCTCTAGTGCCTACGAGCAGTACTTC. This encodes CASSPGAGRASSAYEQYF.

This clone has just a few counts. The rearrangement uses TRBV2 and TRBJ2-3, with 8 bases fitting TRBD2. The V gene's germline CDR1 is SNHLY and CDR2 FYNNEI. The V gene end was trimmed by 10 bases and the J gene end by 0 bases; junction bases not matched to a gene: 3. This CDR3 contains 13 residues. CDR3 DNA: TGTGCCACCAAGCGGGGGAGCACAGATACGCAGTATTTT. Protein: CATKRGSTDTQYF.

The CDR3 sequence: CASSLDFGAENTDTQYF. The CDR3 bases are TGTGCCAGCAGCTTAGATTTTGGGGCGGAGAACACAGATACGCAGTATTTT. The rearrangement joins TRBV7-9 to TRBJ2-3; TRBD1 might be the D (5 bases). CDR3 length: 17 residues. V gave up 1 base and J gave up 2 bases, with 16 bases separating them. Germline values: CDR1 SEHNR, CDR2 FQNEAQ (reference sequence).

V and J are TRBV18 and TRBJ1-3, with TRBD1 as a possible D gene (5 bases). CDR3 length: 15 residues. Germline CDR1 and CDR2: KGHSH and LQKENI. The V end lost 5 bases, the J end lost 0 bases, and 11 bases lay between the germline ends. In DNA form, the CDR3 reads TGTGCCAGCTCAGAAAGACAGTTCTCTGGAAACACCATATATTTT. It codes for CASSERQFSGNTIYF. Together with reference TRBV18 and TRBJ1-3, the CDR3 gives the full variable domain: NAGVMQNPRHLVRRRGQEARLRCSPMKGHSHVYWYRQLPEEGLKFMVYLQKENIIDESGMPKERFSAEFPKEGPSILRIQQVVRGDSAAYFCASSERQFSGNTIYFGEGSWLTVV.

This clone occurred once. This chain connects TRBV27 to TRBJ1-4; TRBD1 aligns across 7 bases. Germline CDR1 reads MNHEY; CDR2 reads SMNVEV (reference sequence). V lost 2 bases, J lost 3 bases, and 6 bases stayed unmatched. The CDR3 covers 16 residues. The CDR3 DNA follows: TGTGCCAGCAGTTTACGGGGACAGCCTGCTAATGAAAAACTGTTTTTT. This codes for CASSLRGQPANEKLFF.

Note on this clone: Different DNA sequences within this sample yield the same CDR3. The chain is built from TRBV7-2 and TRBJ2-5; no clear D. Germline V gene data show CDR1 as SGHTA and CDR2 as FQGNSA. Trimming pared 3 bases from V and 3 bases from J, leaving 5 bases between. The CDR3 totals 12 residues. In nucleotides, the CDR3 is TGTGCCAGCAGCTTTTATAAAGAGACCCAGTACTTC. Amino acids: CASSFYKETQYF.

The chain joins TRBV5-4 to TRBJ1-2; a possible D gene is TRBD1 (6 bases). The V and J ends lost 3 bases and 3 bases respectively, with 12 bases between them. Germline loops: CDR1 SGHNT, CDR2 YYREEE (reference sequence). CDR3 size: 14 residues. CDR3 residues: CASSSNRVDYGYTF. CDR3 bases: TGTGCCAGCAGCTCGAACAGGGTCGACTATGGCTACACCTTC.

This clone was seen once. The V and J genes are TRBV19 and TRBJ2-7; 9 bases agree with TRBD1. Trimming cost V 3 bases and J 5 bases; bases outside gene matches: 5. Germline V gene sequence: CDR1 LNHDA, CDR2 SQIVND (reference sequence). This CDR3 comprises 14 residues. The CDR3 is CASSITGGWNEQYF. The CDR3, as DNA: TGTGCCAGTAGTATCACAGGGGGCTGGAACGAGCAGTACTTC. Variable domain in full (rest from reference TRBV19 and TRBJ2-7): DGGITQSPKYLFRKEGQNVTLSCEQNLNHDAMYWYRQDPGQGLRLIYYSQIVNDFQKGDIAEGYSVSREKKESFPLTVTSAQKNPTAFYLCASSITGGWNEQYFGPGTRLTVT.

CDR3 bases: TGTGCCAGCAGCTTGGCCGCAGAAGGGGTCTATGGCTACACCTTC. Its translation: CASSLAAEGVYGYTF. The chain joins TRBV5-6 to TRBJ1-2, with D perhaps TRBD1 (5 bases). The CDR3 covers 15 residues. With 0 bases removed from V and 4 bases from J, the gap between germline ends came to 13 bases. Per germline, CDR1 SGHDT and CDR2 YYEEEE.

V gene TRBV5-1 combines with J gene TRBJ1-6, with TRBD1 identical over 7 bases. Looked up from germline, CDR1 is SGHRS and CDR2 is YFSETQ. With 0 bases clipped from V and 7 bases from J, the junction kept 13 bases outside the gene matches. The CDR3 length is 18 residues. CDR3 protein: CASSLERQGEVPNSPLHF. CDR3 DNA: TGCGCCAGCAGCTTGGAGAGACAGGGAGAGGTACCGAATTCACCCCTCCACTTT.

The rearrangement links TRBV2 to TRBJ2-7; no firm D call. The V gene lost 2 bases and the J gene lost 6 bases, with 5 bases spanning the gap. Germline CDR1 is SNHLY and CDR2 is FYNNEI. The CDR3 is made up of 11 amino acids. CDR3 bases: TGTGCCAGCAGTGAACCCGGCGAGCAGTACTTC. Translated: CASSEPGEQYF.

The V gene is TRBV6-6, the J gene TRBJ2-1; possibly TRBD1 for D (5 bases). V was pared by 10 bases and J by 4 bases, with 11 bases between. The germline V gene encodes CDR1 MNHNY and CDR2 SVGAGI (reference sequence). The CDR3 contains 12 residues. The CDR3 reads CATLTGYNEQFF. In DNA, the CDR3 is TGTGCCACTTTAACAGGTTACAATGAGCAGTTCTTC.

The gene calls are TRBV11-2 and TRBJ2-7; the D gene is possibly TRBD2 (6 bases). The CDR3 has 15 residues. Germline-derived CDR1 and CDR2 are SGHAT and FQNNGV. The V end was cut by 6 bases, the J end by 2 bases, with 17 bases between. The CDR3 DNA reads TGTGCCAGCAGGCGAGGTTCCGCGGGGACCTACGAGCAGTACTTC. This gives the protein CASRRGSAGTYEQYF.

This clone showed up just once. The V gene is TRBV6-4, the J gene TRBJ1-1; 8 bases agree with TRBD1. The germline V gene encodes CDR1 MRHNA and CDR2 SNTAGT. Trimming cost V 0 bases and J 4 bases; bases outside gene matches: 4. The CDR3 is 15 residues long. The CDR3 reads CASSDSARGPTEAFF. In DNA, the CDR3 is TGTGCCAGCAGTGACTCCGCCAGGGGGCCCACTGAAGCTTTCTTT.